The 11 T cell receptor beta chains given below trace back to one sample, sequenced in a study of T-cell memory formation after mild COVID-19. TCRdb recomputed calls from the 5' RACE reads with MiXCR, one row per CDR3 protein. The sample shows approximately 350,000 distinct CDR3 sequences, 10% to 15% of them seen only once. Sequencing was performed on PBMCs or a T cell subset sorted from them (not recorded which). Receptors originate from a man younger than 35 who had mild COVID-19 (a few samples of this study predate the infection). Cell type and time point are not known.

This clonotype occurred a few times. V usage is TRBV20-1 and J usage is TRBJ2-5; D gene uncertain. The V and J ends lost 2 bases and 5 bases respectively, with 15 bases between them. The CDR3 length is 14 residues. From germline, CDR1 is DFQATT and CDR2 SNEGSKA (reference sequence). The chain's CDR3 is CSARHPALGETQYF. CDR3 sequence (DNA): TGCAGTGCTAGACATCCAGCGTTAGGGGAGACCCAGTACTTC.

The CDR3 DNA sequence: TGTGCCAGCAGCCCGGGACTCACCGGGGAGCTGTTTTTT. The encoded protein is CASSPGLTGELFF. The chain has TRBV7-3 and TRBJ2-2; a possible D gene is TRBD2 (6 bases). The V and J ends lost 5 bases and 4 bases respectively, with 8 bases between them. CDR1 and CDR2 from the germline V gene are SGHTA and FQGTGA. The CDR3 totals 13 residues. Full variable domain (outside the CDR3, taken from reference TRBV7-3 and TRBJ2-2): GAGVSQTPSNKVTEKGKYVELRCDPISGHTALYWYRQSLGQGPEFLIYFQGTGAADDSGLPNDRFFAVRPEGSVSTLKIQRTERGDSAVYLCASSPGLTGELFFGEGSRLTVL.

In DNA form, the CDR3 reads TGTGCCAGCATTAGACAGGGAGGCCGCACTGAAGCTTTCTTT. Translated: CASIRQGGRTEAFF. The genes are TRBV6-6 and TRBJ1-1, with 7 nucleotides matching TRBD1. V trimming: 7 bases; J trimming: 4 bases; junction bases outside the gene matches: 9. Germline CDR1 and CDR2: MNHNY and SVGAGI (reference sequence). The CDR3 spans 14 residues.

This clonotype was detected only a few times. The chain recombines TRBV6-2 or TRBV6-3 with TRBJ1-5; D gene unclear. There are 14 residues in the CDR3. The V and J ends lost 8 bases and 5 bases respectively, with 16 bases between them. Germline loops: CDR1 MNHEY, CDR2 SVGEGT. CDR3 residues: CASPDAAPHQPQHF. CDR3 bases: TGTGCCAGCCCGGATGCGGCCCCCCATCAGCCCCAGCATTTT.

This chain uses TRBV14 with TRBJ1-2; unclear D gene. The V and J ends lost 0 bases and 4 bases respectively, with 6 bases between them. CDR3 length: 13 residues. The V gene's germline CDR1 is SGHDN and CDR2 FVKESK. The CDR3 nucleotides read TGTGCCAGCAGCCAAGAACTCAGCTATGGCTACACCTTC. This encodes CASSQELSYGYTF.

This clonotype was found a few times. The rearrangement uses TRBV3-1 and TRBJ2-5; D call uncertain. CDR3 size: 14 residues. V shed 6 bases and J shed 1 base, with 12 bases lying between them. CDR1 is LGHDT and CDR2 is YNNKEL in the germline V gene (reference sequence). CDR3 in amino acids: CASRTWVGQETQYF. The CDR3 DNA reads as TGTGCCAGCAGGACCTGGGTGGGCCAAGAGACCCAGTACTTC.

V usage is TRBV9 and J usage is TRBJ2-3, with TRBD2 as a possible D gene (5 bases). This CDR3 has 15 residues. The V gene's germline CDR1 is SGDLS and CDR2 YYNGEE. Deletions cut 3 bases from V and 8 bases from J, with 19 bases between. The CDR3 DNA is TGTGCCAGCAGCGGGACCCGGACTCCTTTATCTACGCAGTATTTT. Translated, it gives CASSGTRTPLSTQYF.

This chain links TRBV7-2 with TRBJ2-2; 7 nucleotides line up with TRBD1. The CDR3 length is 15 residues. Germline CDR1 reads SGHTA; CDR2 reads FQGNSA. After removal of 3 bases from V and 2 bases from J, the junction contained 3 bases not matched to a gene. The CDR3 protein is CASSFWTGNTGELFF. CDR3 nucleotides: TGTGCCAGCAGCTTCTGGACAGGCAACACCGGGGAGCTGTTTTTT.

This clonotype was detected a few times. V gene TRBV2 combines with J gene TRBJ1-4, with TRBD1 as a possible D gene (6 bases). V lost 3 bases to trimming and J lost 6 bases, with 20 bases between them. CDR1 is SNHLY, CDR2 FYNNEI, per germline. CDR3 length: 17 residues. As DNA, the CDR3 is TGTGCCAGCAGTGATTGGGGATTGGGGGCGCAGGATGAAAAACTGTTTTTT. As protein: CASSDWGLGAQDEKLFF.

This clonotype has at least ten counts. The chain joins TRBV4-3 to TRBJ2-7; 8 bases line up with TRBD1. The CDR3 extends over 14 amino acids. Germline CDR1 is LGHNA and CDR2 is YSLEER. With 4 bases clipped from V and 2 bases from J, the junction kept 4 bases outside the gene matches. DNA for the CDR3: TGCGCCAGCAGCCCAGGGACAGGTGCCTACGAGCAGTACTTC. Its protein product is CASSPGTGAYEQYF.

The V gene is TRBV4-2, the J gene TRBJ2-3, with 13 bases that match TRBD2. The germline CDR1 and CDR2 sequences are LGHNA and YNFKEQ. The junction had 13 bases not matched to a gene; V was cut back by 4 bases and J by 6 bases. The CDR3 covers 18 residues. CDR3 DNA sequence: TGTGCCAGCAGCCGCACCAGGACTAGCGGGGGCCCTCCGGATACGCAGTATTTT. It yields the protein CASSRTRTSGGPPDTQYF.